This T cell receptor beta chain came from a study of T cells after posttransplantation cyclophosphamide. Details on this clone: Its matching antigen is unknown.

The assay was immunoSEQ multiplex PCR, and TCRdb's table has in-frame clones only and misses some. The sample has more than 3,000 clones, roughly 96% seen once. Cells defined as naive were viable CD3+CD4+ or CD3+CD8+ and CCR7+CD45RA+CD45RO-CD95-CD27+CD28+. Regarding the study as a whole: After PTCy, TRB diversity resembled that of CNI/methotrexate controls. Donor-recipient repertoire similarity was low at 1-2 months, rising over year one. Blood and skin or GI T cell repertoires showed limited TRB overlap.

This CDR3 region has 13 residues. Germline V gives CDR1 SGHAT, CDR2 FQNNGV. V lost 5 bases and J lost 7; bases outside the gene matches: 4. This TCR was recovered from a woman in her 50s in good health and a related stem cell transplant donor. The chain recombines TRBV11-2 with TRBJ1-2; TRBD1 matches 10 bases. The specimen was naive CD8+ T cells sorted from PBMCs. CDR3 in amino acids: CASSQGQGFGYTF. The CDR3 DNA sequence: TGTGCCAGCAGCCAGGGACAGGGGTTTGGCTACACCTTC.